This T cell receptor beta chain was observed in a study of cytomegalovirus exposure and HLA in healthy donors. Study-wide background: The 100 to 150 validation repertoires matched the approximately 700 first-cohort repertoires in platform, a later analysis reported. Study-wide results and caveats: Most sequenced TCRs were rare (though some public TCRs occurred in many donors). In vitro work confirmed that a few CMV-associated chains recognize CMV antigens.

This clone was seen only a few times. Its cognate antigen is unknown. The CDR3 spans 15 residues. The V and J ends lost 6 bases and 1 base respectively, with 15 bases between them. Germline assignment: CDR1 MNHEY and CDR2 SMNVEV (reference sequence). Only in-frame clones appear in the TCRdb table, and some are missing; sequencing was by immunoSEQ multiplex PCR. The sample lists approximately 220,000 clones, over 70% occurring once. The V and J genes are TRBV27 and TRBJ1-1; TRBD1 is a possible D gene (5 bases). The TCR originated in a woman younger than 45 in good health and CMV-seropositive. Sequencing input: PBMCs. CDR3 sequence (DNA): TGTGCCAGCAGGCGCCTCGGGGGGAAGAACACTGAAGCTTTCTTT. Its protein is CASRRLGGKNTEAFF.